This TCR beta chain is drawn from a study of OX40 agonist ivuxolimab in advanced cancers. Study information: Averaging approximately 60 years in age, with a range of about 23 to 85, the cohort was 80% to 90% male. Three individuals attained partial responses, comprising one hepatocellular carcinoma case and two cutaneous melanoma cases. Study results and caveats: CD8+ T cells averaged more expanded clones than CD4+.

Regarding this clone: As yet, its antigen is unknown.

Germline CDR1 reads SNHLY; CDR2 reads FYNNEI. The trim removed 8 bases at V and 1 base at J, leaving 8 bases unmatched. The CDR3 sequence is 15 residues long. This table comes from immunoSEQ multiplex PCR, and its TCRdb copy is limited to in-frame clones, with some not included. The sample contains about 50,000 clones, roughly nine tenths of which appear only once. Individuals having autoimmune disease history or systemic immunosuppression were not enrolled. This specimen was CD4+ or CD8+ T cells sorted from blood, taken in a trial of the OX40 agonist ivuxolimab. This TCR came from an adult with an advanced solid tumor such as melanoma, head and neck, liver or kidney cancer. This chain links TRBV2 with TRBJ2-4; TRBD2 aligns across 7 bases. In DNA, the CDR3 is TGTGCCAGCCAACCCTTGGGGGGGGCCAAAAACATTCAGTACTTC. It specifies CASQPLGGAKNIQYF.